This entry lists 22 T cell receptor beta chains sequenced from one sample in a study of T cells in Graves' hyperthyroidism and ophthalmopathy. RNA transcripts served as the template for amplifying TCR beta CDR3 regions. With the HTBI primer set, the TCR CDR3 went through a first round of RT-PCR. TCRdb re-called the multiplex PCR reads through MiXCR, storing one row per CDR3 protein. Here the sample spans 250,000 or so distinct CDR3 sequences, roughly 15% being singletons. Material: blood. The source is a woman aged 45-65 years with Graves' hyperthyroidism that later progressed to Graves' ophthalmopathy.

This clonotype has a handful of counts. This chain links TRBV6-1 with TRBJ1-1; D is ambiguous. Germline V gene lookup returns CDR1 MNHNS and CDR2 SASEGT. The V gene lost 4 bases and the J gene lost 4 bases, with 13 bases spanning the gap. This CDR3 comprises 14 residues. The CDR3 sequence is CASSAIPLLTEAFF. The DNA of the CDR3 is TGTGCCAGCAGTGCAATCCCGCTTCTCACTGAAGCTTTCTTT.

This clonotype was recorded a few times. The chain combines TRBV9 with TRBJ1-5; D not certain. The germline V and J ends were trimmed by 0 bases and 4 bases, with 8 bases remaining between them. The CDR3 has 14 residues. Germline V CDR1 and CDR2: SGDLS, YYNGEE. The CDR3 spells CASSVDLGNQPQHF. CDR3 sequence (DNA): TGTGCCAGCAGCGTAGATTTGGGAAATCAGCCCCAGCATTTT. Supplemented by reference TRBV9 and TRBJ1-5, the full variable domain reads DSGVTQTPKHLITATGQRVTLRCSPRSGDLSVYWYQQSLDQGLQFLIQYYNGEERAKGNILERFSAQQFPDLHSELNLSSLELGDSALYFCASSVDLGNQPQHFGDGTRLSIL.

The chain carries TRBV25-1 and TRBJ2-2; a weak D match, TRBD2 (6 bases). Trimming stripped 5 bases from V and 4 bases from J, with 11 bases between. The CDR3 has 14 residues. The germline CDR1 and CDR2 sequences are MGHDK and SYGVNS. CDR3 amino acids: CASSNPGGTGELFF. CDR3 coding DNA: TGTGCCAGCAGTAACCCCGGGGGCACCGGGGAGCTGTTTTTT. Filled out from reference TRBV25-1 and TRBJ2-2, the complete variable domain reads EADIYQTPRYLVIGTGKKITLECSQTMGHDKMYWYQQDPGMELHLIHYSYGVNSTEKGDLSSESTVSRIRTEHFPLTLESARPSHTSQYLCASSNPGGTGELFFGEGSRLTVL.

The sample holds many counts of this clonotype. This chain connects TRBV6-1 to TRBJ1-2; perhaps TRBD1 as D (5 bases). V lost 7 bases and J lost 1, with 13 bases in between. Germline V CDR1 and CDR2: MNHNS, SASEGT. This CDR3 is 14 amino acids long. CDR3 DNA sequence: TGTGCCAGCATCGAAGGGGCAGTTAACTATGGCTACACCTTC. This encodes CASIEGAVNYGYTF.

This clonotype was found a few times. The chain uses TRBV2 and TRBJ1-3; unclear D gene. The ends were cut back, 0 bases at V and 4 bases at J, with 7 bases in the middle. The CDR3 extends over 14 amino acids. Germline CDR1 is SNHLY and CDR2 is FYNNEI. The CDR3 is CASSEAGRGNTIYF. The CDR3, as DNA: TGTGCCAGCAGTGAAGCTGGCAGGGGAAACACCATATATTTT.

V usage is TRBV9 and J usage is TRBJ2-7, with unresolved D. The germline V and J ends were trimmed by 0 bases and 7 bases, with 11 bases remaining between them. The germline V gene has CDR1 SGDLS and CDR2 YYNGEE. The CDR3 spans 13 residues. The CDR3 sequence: CASSVGSGWEQYF. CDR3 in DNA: TGTGCCAGCAGCGTAGGGTCCGGGTGGGAGCAGTACTTC.

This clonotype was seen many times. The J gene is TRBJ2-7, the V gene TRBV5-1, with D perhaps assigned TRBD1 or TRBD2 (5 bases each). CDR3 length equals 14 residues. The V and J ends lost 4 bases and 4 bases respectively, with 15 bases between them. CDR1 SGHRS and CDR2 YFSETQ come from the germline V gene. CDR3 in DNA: TGCGCCAGCAGCATGGTAAACGGGGCGTACGAGCAGTACTTC. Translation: CASSMVNGAYEQYF.

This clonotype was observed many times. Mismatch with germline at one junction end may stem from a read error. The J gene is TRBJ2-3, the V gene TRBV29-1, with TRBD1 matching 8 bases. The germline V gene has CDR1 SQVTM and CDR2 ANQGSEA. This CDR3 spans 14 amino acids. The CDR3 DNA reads TGCAGCGTCGAAGACAGGGGCGGTACAGATACGCAGTATTTT. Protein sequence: CSVEDRGGTDTQYF.

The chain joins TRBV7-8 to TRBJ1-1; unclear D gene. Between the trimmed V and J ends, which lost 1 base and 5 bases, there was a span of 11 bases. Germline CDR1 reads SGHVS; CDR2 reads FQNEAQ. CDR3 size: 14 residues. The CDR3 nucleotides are TGTGCCAGCAGCTTAGAAAGGTCCGAAACTGAAGCTTTCTTT. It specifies CASSLERSETEAFF.

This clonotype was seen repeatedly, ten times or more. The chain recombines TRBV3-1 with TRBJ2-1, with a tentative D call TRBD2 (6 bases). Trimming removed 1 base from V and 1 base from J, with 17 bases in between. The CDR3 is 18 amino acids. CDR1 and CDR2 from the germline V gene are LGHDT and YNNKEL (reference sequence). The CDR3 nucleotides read TGTGCCAGCAGCCAAGGAGGGACCGGGGGATGGTCCTACAATGAGCAGTTCTTC. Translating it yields CASSQGGTGGWSYNEQFF.

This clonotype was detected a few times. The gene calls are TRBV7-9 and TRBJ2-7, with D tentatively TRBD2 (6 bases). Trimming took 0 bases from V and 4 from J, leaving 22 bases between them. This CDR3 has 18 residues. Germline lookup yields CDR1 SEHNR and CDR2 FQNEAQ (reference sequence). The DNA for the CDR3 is TGTGCCAGCAGCTTAGCGAGCTCCGGGACGGGAGTGGATTACGAGCAGTACTTC. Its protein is CASSLASSGTGVDYEQYF.

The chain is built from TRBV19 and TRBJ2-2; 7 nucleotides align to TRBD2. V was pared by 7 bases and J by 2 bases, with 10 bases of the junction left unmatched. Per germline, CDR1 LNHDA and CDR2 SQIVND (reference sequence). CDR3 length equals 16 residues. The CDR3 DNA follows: TGTGCCAGTACTCCGAGGGGAGGGAAAAACACCGGGGAGCTGTTTTTT. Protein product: CASTPRGGKNTGELFF.

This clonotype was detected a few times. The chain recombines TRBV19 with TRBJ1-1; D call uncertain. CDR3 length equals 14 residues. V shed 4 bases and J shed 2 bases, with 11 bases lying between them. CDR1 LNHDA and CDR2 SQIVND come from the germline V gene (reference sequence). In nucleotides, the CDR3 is TGTGCCAGTAGTAGTGGAGGGTCAAACACTGAAGCTTTCTTT. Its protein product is CASSSGGSNTEAFF.

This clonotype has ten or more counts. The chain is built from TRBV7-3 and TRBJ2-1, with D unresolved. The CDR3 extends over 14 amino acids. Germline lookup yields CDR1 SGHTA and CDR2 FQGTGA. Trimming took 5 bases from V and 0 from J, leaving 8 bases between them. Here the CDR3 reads CASSPSSSYNEQFF. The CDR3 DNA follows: TGTGCCAGCAGCCCTTCAAGCTCCTACAATGAGCAGTTCTTC.

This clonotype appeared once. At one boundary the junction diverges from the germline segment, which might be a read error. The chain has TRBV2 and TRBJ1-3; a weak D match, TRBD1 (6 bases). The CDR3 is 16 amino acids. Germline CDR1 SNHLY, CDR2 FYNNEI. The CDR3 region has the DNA TGTACCAGCAGTTTAGAAGTTGGACAGACCGGAAACACCATATATTTT. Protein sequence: CTSSLEVGQTGNTIYF.

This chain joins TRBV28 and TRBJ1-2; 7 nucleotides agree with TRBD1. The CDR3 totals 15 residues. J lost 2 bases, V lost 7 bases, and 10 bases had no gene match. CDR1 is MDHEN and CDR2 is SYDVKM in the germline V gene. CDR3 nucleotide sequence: TGTGCCAGCACCCGTCGGGACAGTCTGAACTATGGCTACACCTTC. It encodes CASTRRDSLNYGYTF.

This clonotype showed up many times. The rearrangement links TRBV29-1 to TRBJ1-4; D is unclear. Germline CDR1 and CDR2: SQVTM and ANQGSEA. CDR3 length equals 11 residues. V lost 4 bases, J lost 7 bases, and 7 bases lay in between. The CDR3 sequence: CSVVEREKLFF. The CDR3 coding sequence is TGCAGCGTTGTCGAACGTGAAAAACTGTTTTTT.

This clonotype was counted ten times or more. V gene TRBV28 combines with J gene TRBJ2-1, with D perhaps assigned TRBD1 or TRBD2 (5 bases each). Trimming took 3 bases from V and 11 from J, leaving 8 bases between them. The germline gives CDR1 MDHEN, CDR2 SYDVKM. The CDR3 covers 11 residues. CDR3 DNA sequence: TGTGCCAGCAGTTTGATGGGACAGCAGTTCTTC. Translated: CASSLMGQQFF.

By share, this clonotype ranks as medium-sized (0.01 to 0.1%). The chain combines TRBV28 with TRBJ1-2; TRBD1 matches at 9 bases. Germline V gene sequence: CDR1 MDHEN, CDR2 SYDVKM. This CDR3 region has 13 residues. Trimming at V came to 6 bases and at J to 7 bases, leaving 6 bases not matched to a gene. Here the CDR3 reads CASRLQGAPGYTF. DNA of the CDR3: TGTGCCAGCAGACTACAGGGGGCACCTGGCTACACCTTC.

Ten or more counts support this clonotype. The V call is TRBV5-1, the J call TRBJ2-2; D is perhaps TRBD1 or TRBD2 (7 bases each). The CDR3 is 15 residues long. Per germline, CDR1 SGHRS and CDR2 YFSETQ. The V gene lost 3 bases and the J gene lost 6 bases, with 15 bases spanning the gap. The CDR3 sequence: CASSSRQGGSGELFF. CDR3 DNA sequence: TGCGCCAGCAGCTCAAGACAGGGAGGGTCCGGGGAGCTGTTTTTT.

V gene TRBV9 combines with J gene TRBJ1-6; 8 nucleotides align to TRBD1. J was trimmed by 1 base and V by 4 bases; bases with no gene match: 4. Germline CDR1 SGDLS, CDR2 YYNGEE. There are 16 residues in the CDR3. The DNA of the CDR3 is TGTGCCAGCAGCACCGACAGGGGTTCCTATAATTCACCCCTCCACTTT. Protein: CASSTDRGSYNSPLHF.

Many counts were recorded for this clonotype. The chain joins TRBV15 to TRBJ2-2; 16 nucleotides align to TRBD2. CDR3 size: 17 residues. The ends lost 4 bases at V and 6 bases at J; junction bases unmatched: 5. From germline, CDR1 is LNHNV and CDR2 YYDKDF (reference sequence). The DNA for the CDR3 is TGTGCCACCAGCAAGGGAGGGACTAGCGGGAGGGCCGGGGAGCTGTTTTTT. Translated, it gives CATSKGGTSGRAGELFF.